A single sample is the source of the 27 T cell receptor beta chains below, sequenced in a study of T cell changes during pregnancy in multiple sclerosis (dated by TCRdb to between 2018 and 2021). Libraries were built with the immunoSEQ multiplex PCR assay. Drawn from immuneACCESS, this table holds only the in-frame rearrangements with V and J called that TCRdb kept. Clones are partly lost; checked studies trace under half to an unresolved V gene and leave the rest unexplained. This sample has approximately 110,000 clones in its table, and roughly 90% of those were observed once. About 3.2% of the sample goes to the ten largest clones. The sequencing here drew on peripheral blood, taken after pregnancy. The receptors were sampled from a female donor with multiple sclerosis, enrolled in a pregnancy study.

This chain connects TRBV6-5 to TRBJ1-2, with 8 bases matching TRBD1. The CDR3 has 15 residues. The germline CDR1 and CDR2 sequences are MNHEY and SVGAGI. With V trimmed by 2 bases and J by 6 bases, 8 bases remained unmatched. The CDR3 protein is CASSYHRTGRDGYTF. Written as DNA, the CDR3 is TGTGCCAGCAGTTACCATAGGACAGGGCGCGATGGCTACACCTTC.

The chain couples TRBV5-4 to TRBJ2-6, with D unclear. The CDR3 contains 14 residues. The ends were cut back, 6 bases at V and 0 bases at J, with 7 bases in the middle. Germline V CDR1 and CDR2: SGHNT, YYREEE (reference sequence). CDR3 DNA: TGTGCCAGCACCTACTCCTCTGGGGCCAACGTCCTGACTTTC. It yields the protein CASTYSSGANVLTF.

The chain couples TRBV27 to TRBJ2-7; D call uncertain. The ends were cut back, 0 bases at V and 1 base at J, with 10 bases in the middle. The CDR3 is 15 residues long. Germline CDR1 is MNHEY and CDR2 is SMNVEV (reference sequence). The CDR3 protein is CASSLSARLSYEQYF. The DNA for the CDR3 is TGTGCCAGCAGTTTATCCGCCAGGTTGTCCTACGAGCAGTACTTC.

The CDR3 loop is CASSPLKTWQGPKGEQFF. CDR3 sequence (DNA): TGTGCCAGCTCACCACTCAAAACATGGCAGGGTCCGAAGGGCGAGCAGTTCTTC. The chain combines TRBV18 with TRBJ2-1, with D tentatively TRBD1 (5 bases). There are 18 residues in the CDR3. Trimming took off 1 base at V and 10 bases at J, with 26 bases between the two ends. Per the germline V gene, CDR1 is KGHSH and CDR2 is LQKENI.

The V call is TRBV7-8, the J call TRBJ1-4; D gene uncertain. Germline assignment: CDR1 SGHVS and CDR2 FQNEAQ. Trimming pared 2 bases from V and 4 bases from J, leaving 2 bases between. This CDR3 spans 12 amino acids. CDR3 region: CASSLLNEKLFF. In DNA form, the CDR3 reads TGTGCCAGCAGCTTACTTAATGAAAAACTGTTTTTT.

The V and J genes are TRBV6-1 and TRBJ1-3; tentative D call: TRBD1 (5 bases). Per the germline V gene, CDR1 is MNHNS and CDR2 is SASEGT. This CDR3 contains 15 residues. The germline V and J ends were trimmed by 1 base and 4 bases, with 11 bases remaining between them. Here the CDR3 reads CASSEGGVYGNTIYF. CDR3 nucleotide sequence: TGTGCCAGCAGTGAAGGGGGGGTATACGGAAACACCATATATTTT.

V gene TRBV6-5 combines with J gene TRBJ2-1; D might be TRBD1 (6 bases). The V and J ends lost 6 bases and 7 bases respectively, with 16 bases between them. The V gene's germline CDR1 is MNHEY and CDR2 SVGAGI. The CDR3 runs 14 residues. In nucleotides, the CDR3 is TGTGCCAGCAGCCAGGGGAACATAGGGAATGAGCAGTTCTTC. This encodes CASSQGNIGNEQFF.

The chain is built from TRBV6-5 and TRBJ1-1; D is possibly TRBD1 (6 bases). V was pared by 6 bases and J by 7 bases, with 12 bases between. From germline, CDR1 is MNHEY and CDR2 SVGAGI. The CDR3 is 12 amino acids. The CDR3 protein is CASSRGGGEAFF. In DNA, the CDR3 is TGTGCCAGCAGCCGGGGGGGCGGTGAAGCTTTCTTT.

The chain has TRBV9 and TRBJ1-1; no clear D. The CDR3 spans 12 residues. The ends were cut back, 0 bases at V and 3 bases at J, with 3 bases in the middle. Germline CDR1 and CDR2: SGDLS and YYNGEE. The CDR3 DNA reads TGTGCCAGCAGCGTAGCGGACACTGAAGCTTTCTTT. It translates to CASSVADTEAFF. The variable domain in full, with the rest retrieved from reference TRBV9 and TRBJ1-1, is DSGVTQTPKHLITATGQRVTLRCSPRSGDLSVYWYQQSLDQGLQFLIQYYNGEERAKGNILERFSAQQFPDLHSELNLSSLELGDSALYFCASSVADTEAFFGQGTRLTVV.

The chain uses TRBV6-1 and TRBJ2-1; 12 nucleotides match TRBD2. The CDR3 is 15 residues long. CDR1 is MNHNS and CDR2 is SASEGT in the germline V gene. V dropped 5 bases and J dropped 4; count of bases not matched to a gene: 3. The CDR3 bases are TGTGCCAGCAGTCACACTAGCGGGGGGTACAATGAGCAGTTCTTC. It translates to CASSHTSGGYNEQFF.

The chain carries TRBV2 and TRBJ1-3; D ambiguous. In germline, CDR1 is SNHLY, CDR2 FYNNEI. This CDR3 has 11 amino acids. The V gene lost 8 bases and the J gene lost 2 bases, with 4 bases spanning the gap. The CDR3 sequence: CASPAGNTIYF. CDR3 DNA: TGTGCCAGCCCCGCTGGAAACACCATATATTTT.

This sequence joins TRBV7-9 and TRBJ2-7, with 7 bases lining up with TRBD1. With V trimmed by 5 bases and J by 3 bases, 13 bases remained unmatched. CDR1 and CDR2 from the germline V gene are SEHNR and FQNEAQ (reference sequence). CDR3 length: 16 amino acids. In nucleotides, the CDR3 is TGTGCCAGCAGCGGAAATACCGGGACAGCCTACTACGAGCAGTACTTC. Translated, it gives CASSGNTGTAYYEQYF. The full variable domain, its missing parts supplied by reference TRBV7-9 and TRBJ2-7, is DTGVSQNPRHKITKRGQNVTFRCDPISEHNRLYWYRQTLGQGPEFLTYFQNEAQLEKSRLLSDRFSAERPKGSFSTLEIQRTEQGDSAMYLCASSGNTGTAYYEQYFGPGTRLTVT.

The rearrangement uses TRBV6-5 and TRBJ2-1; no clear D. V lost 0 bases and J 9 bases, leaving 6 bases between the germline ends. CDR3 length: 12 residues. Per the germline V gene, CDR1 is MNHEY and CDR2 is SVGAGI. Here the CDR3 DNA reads TGTGCCAGCAGTTACTCTAATAGTGAGCAGTTCTTC. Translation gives CASSYSNSEQFF.

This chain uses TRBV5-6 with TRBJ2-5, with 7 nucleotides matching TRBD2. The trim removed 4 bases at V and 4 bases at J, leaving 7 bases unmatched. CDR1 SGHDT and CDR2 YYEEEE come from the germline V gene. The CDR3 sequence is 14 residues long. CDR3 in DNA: TGTGCCAGCAGCGATGGACTAGAGGGAGAGACCCAGTACTTC. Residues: CASSDGLEGETQYF.

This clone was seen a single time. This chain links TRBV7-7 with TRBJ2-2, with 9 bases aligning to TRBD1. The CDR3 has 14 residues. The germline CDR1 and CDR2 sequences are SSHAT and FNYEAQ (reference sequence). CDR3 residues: CATAGQGYSGELFF. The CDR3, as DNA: TGTGCTACCGCGGGACAGGGATATTCCGGGGAGCTGTTTTTT.

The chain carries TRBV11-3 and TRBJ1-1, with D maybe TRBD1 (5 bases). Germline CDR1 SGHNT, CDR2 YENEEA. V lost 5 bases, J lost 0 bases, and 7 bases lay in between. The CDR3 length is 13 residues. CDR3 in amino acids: CASSQTVNTEAFF. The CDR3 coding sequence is TGTGCCAGCAGCCAGACAGTGAACACTGAAGCTTTCTTT.

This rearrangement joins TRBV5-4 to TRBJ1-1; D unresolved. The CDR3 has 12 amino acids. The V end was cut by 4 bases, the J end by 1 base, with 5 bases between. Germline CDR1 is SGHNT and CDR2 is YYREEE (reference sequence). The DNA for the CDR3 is TGTGCCAGCAGCCTACCGAACACTGAAGCTTTCTTT. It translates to CASSLPNTEAFF. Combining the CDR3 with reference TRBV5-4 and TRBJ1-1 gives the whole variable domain ETGVTQSPTHLIKTRGQQVTLRCSSQSGHNTVSWYQQALGQGPQFIFQYYREEENGRGNFPPRFSGLQFPNYSSELNVNALELDDSALYLCASSLPNTEAFFGQGTRLTVV.

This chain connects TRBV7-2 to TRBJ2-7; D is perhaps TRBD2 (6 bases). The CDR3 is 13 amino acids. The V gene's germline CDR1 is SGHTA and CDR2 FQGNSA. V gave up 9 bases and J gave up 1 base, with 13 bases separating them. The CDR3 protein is CASGRDWSYEQYF. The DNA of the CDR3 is TGTGCCAGTGGACGGGACTGGTCCTACGAGCAGTACTTC.

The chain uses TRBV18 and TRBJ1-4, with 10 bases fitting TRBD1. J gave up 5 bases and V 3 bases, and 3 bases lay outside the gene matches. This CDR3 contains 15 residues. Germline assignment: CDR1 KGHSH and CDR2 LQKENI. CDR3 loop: CASSPAGQGNEKLFF. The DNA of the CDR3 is TGTGCCAGCTCACCGGCGGGACAGGGGAATGAAAAACTGTTTTTT.

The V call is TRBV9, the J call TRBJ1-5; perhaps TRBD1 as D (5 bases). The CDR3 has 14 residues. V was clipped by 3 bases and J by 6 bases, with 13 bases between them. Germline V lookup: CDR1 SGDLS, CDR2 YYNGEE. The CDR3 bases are TGTGCCAGCAGCGCGGGGGGGGGAAGTCAGCCCCAGCATTTT. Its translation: CASSAGGGSQPQHF.

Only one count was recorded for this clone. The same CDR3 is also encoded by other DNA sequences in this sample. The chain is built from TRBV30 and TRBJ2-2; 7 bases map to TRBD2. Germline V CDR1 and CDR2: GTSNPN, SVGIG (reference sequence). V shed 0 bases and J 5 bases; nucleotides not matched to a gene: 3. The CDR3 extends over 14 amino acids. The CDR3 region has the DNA TGTGCCTGGAGTGTATTGGGAGGGACCGGGGAGCTGTTTTTT. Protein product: CAWSVLGGTGELFF.

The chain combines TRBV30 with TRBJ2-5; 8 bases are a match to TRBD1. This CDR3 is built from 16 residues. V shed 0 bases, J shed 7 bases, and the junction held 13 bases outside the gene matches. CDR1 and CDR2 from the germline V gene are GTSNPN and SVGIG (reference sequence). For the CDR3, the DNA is TGTGCCTGGAGTGTGTTGGAGGACAGGGCTGTGGGGACCCAGTACTTC. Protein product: CAWSVLEDRAVGTQYF.

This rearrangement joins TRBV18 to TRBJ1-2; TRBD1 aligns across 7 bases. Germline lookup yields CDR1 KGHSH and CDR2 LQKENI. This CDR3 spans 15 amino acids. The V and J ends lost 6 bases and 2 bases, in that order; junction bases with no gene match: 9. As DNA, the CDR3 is TGTGCCAGCTCTCTCCAGGGGGGCGACAACTATGGCTACACCTTC. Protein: CASSLQGGDNYGYTF.

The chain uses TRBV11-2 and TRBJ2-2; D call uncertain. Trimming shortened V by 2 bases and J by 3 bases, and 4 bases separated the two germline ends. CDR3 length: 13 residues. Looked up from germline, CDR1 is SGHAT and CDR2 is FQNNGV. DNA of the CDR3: TGTGCCAGCAGCTTACCAGACACCGGGGAGCTGTTTTTT. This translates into CASSLPDTGELFF. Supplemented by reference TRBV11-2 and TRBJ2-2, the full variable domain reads EAGVAQSPRYKIIEKRQSVAFWCNPISGHATLYWYQQILGQGPKLLIQFQNNGVVDDSQLPKDRFSAERLKGVDSTLKIQPAKLEDSAVYLCASSLPDTGELFFGEGSRLTVL.

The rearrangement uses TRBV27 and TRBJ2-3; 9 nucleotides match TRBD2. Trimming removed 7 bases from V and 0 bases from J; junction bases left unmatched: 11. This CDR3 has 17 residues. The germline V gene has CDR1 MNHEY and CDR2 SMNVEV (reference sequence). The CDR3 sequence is CASTLGLAGTSTDTQYF. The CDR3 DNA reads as TGTGCCAGCACCTTAGGTCTAGCGGGGACTAGCACAGATACGCAGTATTTT.

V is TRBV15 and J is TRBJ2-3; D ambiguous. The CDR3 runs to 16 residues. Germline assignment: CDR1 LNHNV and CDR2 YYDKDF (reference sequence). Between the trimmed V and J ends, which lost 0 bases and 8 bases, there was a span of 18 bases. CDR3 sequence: CATSRDQIRTTGTQYF. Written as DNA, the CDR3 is TGTGCCACCAGCAGAGATCAGATCCGAACGACGGGTACGCAGTATTTT.

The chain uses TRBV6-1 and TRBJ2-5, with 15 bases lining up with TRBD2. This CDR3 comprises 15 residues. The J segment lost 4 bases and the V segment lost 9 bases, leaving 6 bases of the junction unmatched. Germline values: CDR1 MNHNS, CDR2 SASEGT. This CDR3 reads CASNGLAGGTETQYF. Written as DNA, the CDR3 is TGTGCCAGTAATGGACTAGCGGGGGGGACAGAGACCCAGTACTTC.